The present entry profiles one T cell receptor (beta chain) with its context. Its antigen is currently not known. No base quality values were provided; no much bigger clone lies one nucleotide off. This entry comes from a study of blood T cell repertoires in COVID-19 (dated by TCRdb to 2018 to 2021). For the wider study: The collaborator samples originated in the United States, Italy and Spain and spanned the acute and convalescent phases of COVID-19. The material from the prospective study consisted of cDNA or gDNA derived from T cells, B-cell-depleted T cells, or PBMCs. Deeply sampled blood TCRbeta repertoires from subjects exposed to, actively infected with, or recovered from COVID-19 were included in the dataset. The repertoires were made available in a free public database intended to serve as a resource for research on the immune response to SARS-CoV-2. The samples were drawn from two sources: the first 160 participants of the ongoing ImmuneRACE study, and fewer than 1,500 subjects contributed by 6 global collaborators. Sample metadata almost always included a de-identified subject ID, COVID-19 status, age in years and sex. HLA class I and class II types, where available, came from metadata supplied by the sample provider rather than from assay-based typing. Broad study findings and their caveats: The amount of clinical and demographic metadata varied by source and participant and was provided uncurated.

TCRbeta CDR3 regions were amplified from genomic DNA by means of the immunoSEQ Assay, a bias-controlled multiplex PCR. In the source study's methods: The number of nucleated cells in each sample was estimated from the amplification of reference gene primers within the assay. To quantify the absolute abundance of each unique TCRbeta CDR3 rearrangement, sequence reads were collapsed and filtered. For each sample, productive Simpson clonality was calculated by taking the square root of Simpson's diversity index across productive rearrangements. Drawn from immuneACCESS, this table holds only the in-frame rearrangements with V and J called that TCRdb kept. Clones are partly lost; checked studies trace under half to an unresolved V gene and leave the rest unexplained. The DNA gave D and trimming, while V, J and clone size come from that table. The sample table contains under 150,000 clones; only one count was recorded for about 85% of them. The ten largest make up more than 3.5% of the sample.

V lost 3 bases and J lost 1 base, and the count of bases not matched to a germline gene is 2. From a lookup of the germline V gene, CDR1 and CDR2 are SGHTA and FQGNSA. The cysteine opens and the phenylalanine closes a CDR3 of 14 amino acids. Just the 42-base CDR3 DNA is kept, in frame starting at base 1. Whole blood was collected in K2EDTA tubes by collaborating institutions according to the institutions' own protocols. For TCRbeta analysis, collaborators shipped samples in one of three forms: frozen whole blood, isolated PBMCs, or DNA extracted from either of those sample types. The chain joins TRBV7-2 to TRBJ2-5, and 7 bases in between align with TRBD2. This sequence originates from a human donor in a cohort sampled during active COVID-19. The source material was peripheral blood. CDR3 loop: CASSLGGTQETQYF. The DNA sequence reads TGTGCCAGCAGCTTGGGGGGGACCCAAGAGACCCAGTACTTC.